This T cell receptor beta chain came from a study of OX40 agonist ivuxolimab in advanced cancers. Across the whole study: The patients got ivuxolimab, which is an agonistic anti-OX40 (CD134) antibody. Partial responses occurred in three patients (one hepatocellular carcinoma, two cutaneous melanoma).

The data were produced by immunoSEQ multiplex PCR, yet TCRdb's version contains in-frame clones alone and is incomplete. Of tens of thousands of clones in the sample, around 90% were seen once. The study, taken as a whole, reports: CD8+ T cells showed, on average, more clonal expansion than CD4+ cells. Clonal expansion by week 6 occurred in CD4+ and CD8+ blood T cells (at 0.1 to 3.0 mg/kg).

Details on this clone: The antigen is not known.

The germline gives CDR1 MNHEY, CDR2 SVGAGI. J gave up 5 bases and V 4 bases, and 4 bases lay outside the gene matches. The CDR3 length is 15 residues. This specimen was CD4+ or CD8+ T cells sorted from blood, taken in a trial of the OX40 agonist ivuxolimab. This receptor was obtained from an adult with an advanced solid tumor such as melanoma, head and neck, liver or kidney cancer. V gene TRBV6-5 combines with J gene TRBJ1-4, with 10 bases fitting TRBD1. The CDR3 is CASSSRQGANEKLFF. As DNA, the CDR3 is TGTGCCAGCAGTTCCCGACAGGGGGCCAATGAAAAACTGTTTTTT.